This T cell receptor (beta chain) is drawn from a study of CD8 T cells in Susac syndrome. Sequencing of TCR beta was performed on blood CD8+ and CD4+ T cells. Bulk CD8+ and CD4+ cells came from magnetic negative isolation; CD8+ TEMRA by FACS. CDR3 length: 13 amino acids. V dropped 3 bases and J dropped 10 bases, with 15 bases sitting between them. Germline V lookup: CDR1 DFQATT, CDR2 SNEGSKA (reference sequence). The authors reverse transcribed roughly 0.45 to 1 ug RNA with random hexamers. MiXCR, run by TCRdb on the immunoSEQ multiplex PCR reads, gives a single entry per CDR3 protein. The repertoire holds fewer than 95,000 distinct CDR3 sequences, approximately 96% seen once, with 0.62% in the top ten. In this sample, this clonotype turned up once. The antigen remains unidentified. Study results and limitations: Among active patients and in TEMRA cells, CD8+ clonal expansion in Susac reached its peak.

The chain has TRBV20-1 and TRBJ1-4; D call uncertain. The source is a human donor with Susac syndrome. Sequencing was performed on CD8+ T cells from PBMCs. CDR3 nucleotide sequence: TGCAGTGCTAGGGGTGACGGCCTTGGAAAACTGTTTTTT. This codes for CSARGDGLGKLFF.